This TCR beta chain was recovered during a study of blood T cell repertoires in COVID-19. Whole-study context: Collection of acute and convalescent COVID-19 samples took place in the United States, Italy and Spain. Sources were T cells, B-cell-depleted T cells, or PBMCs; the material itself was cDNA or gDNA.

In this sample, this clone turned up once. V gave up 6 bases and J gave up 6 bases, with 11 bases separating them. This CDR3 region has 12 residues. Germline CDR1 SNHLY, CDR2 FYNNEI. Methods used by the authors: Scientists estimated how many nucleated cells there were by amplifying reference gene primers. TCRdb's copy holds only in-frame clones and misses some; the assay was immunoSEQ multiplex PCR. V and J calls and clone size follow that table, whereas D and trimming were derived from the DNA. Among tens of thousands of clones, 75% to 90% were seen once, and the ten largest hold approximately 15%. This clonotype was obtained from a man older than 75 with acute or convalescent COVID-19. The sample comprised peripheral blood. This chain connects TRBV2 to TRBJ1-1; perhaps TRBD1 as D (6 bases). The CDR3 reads CASRQGAAEAFF. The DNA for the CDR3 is TGTGCCAGCAGACAGGGAGCGGCTGAAGCTTTCTTT.